One sample yielded the 32 T cell receptor beta chains listed below, sequenced in a study of T cell changes during pregnancy in multiple sclerosis (dated by TCRdb to the late 2010s). Libraries were prepared through the immunoSEQ multiplex PCR assay. TCRdb retrieved this table from immuneACCESS and kept in-frame rearrangements only. Not all clones are present; in checked studies, unresolved V genes account for under half, and no reason is known for the remainder. The sample has about 30,000 clones on record, around nine tenths of them singletons. In total, the top ten clones hold 5.7% of the sample. The material sequenced was CD8+ T cells from peripheral blood mononuclear cells, taken before pregnancy. The receptors here all came from a female donor with multiple sclerosis, enrolled in a pregnancy study.

The chain recombines TRBV13 with TRBJ2-7, with D possibly matching TRBD1 (5 bases). V dropped 5 bases and J dropped 2 bases, with 16 bases sitting between them. The germline V gene has CDR1 PRHDT and CDR2 FYEKMQ (reference sequence). The CDR3 length is 15 residues. In DNA form, the CDR3 reads TGTGCCAGCAGCCGAACCGGCTCAGGGCCCTACGAGCAGTACTTC. This gives the protein CASSRTGSGPYEQYF.

The CDR3 DNA reads TGTGCCAGCGGGAGGGGTTCTGGAAACACCATATATTTT. It yields the protein CASGRGSGNTIYF. The rearrangement uses TRBV5-6 and TRBJ1-3; tentative D call: TRBD1 (5 bases). Per germline, CDR1 SGHDT and CDR2 YYEEEE. The V end lost 7 bases, the J end lost 1 base, and 9 bases lay between the germline ends. The CDR3 is made up of 13 amino acids. Filled out from reference TRBV5-6 and TRBJ1-3, the complete variable domain reads DAGVTQSPTHLIKTRGQQVTLRCSPKSGHDTVSWYQQALGQGPQFIFQYYEEEERQRGNFPDRFSGHQFPNYSSELNVNALLLGDSALYLCASGRGSGNTIYFGEGSWLTVV.

This sequence joins TRBV5-1 and TRBJ2-3; possibly TRBD1 for D (5 bases). The V end lost 0 bases, the J end lost 2 bases, and 19 bases lay between the germline ends. The CDR3 totals 18 residues. Germline lookup yields CDR1 SGHRS and CDR2 YFSETQ. CDR3 DNA: TGCGCCAGCAGCTTGGACAGTGTGGGGCTTGCCCCCACAGATACGCAGTATTTT. Translated: CASSLDSVGLAPTDTQYF.

V is TRBV7-6 and J is TRBJ2-3; 11 bases fit TRBD2. CDR1 and CDR2 from the germline V gene are SGHVS and FNYEAQ. Trimming removed 4 bases from V and 0 bases from J; junction bases left unmatched: 3. This CDR3 spans 16 amino acids. The CDR3 DNA sequence: TGTGCCAGCAGCTCAAGACTAGCGGGGAGCACAGATACGCAGTATTTT. It yields the protein CASSSRLAGSTDTQYF.

The chain couples TRBV14 to TRBJ1-5; 7 bases match TRBD1. Germline-derived CDR1 and CDR2 are SGHDN and FVKESK. Trimming at V came to 4 bases and at J to 5 bases, leaving 2 bases not matched to a gene. The CDR3 spans 13 residues. CDR3: CASSPGGHQPQHF. The CDR3 bases are TGTGCCAGCAGCCCAGGGGGTCATCAGCCCCAGCATTTT.

The chain recombines TRBV4-3 with TRBJ2-5; D is unclear. The CDR3 spans 15 residues. V lost 0 bases, J lost 5 bases, and 13 bases lay in between. In germline, CDR1 is LGHNA, CDR2 YSLEER. The CDR3 bases are TGCGCCAGCAGCCAAGATGGTGCTAGTGCGGAGACCCAGTACTTC. It codes for CASSQDGASAETQYF.

The CDR3 nucleotides are TGTGCCAGTAACGCCGGGACTAGCGGTTACAATGAGCAGTTCTTC. The encoded protein is CASNAGTSGYNEQFF. The V and J genes are TRBV19 and TRBJ2-1, with 11 bases fitting TRBD2. Per the germline V gene, CDR1 is LNHDA and CDR2 is SQIVND (reference sequence). V trimming: 7 bases; J trimming: 4 bases; junction bases outside the gene matches: 6. This CDR3 comprises 15 residues.

The chain combines TRBV6-1 with TRBJ1-1; D is undetermined. The CDR3 contains 13 residues. Per the germline V gene, CDR1 is MNHNS and CDR2 is SASEGT. Trimming stripped 7 bases from V and 4 bases from J, with 13 bases between. CDR3 protein: CASTMGRGTEAFF. CDR3 coding DNA: TGTGCCAGCACTATGGGTCGGGGCACTGAAGCTTTCTTT.

The chain couples TRBV7-9 to TRBJ2-7; tentatively, D is TRBD2 (6 bases). The CDR3 consists of 9 residues. Trimming removed 9 bases from V and 7 bases from J, with 7 bases in between. Germline CDR1 reads SEHNR; CDR2 reads FQNEAQ (reference sequence). The CDR3 region is CASREEQYF. In DNA form, the CDR3 reads TGTGCCAGTCGGGAGGAGCAGTACTTC.

J is TRBJ1-6 and V is TRBV5-1; D might be TRBD1 (6 bases). V lost 4 bases and J 5 bases, leaving 16 bases between the germline ends. This CDR3 has 16 residues. The germline gives CDR1 SGHRS, CDR2 YFSETQ. In nucleotides, the CDR3 is TGCGCCAGCAGCATACGACAGGTTCGCGATAATTCACCCCTCCACTTT. Translating it yields CASSIRQVRDNSPLHF. Full variable domain (remainder filled in from reference TRBV5-1 and TRBJ1-6): KAGVTQTPRYLIKTRGQQVTLSCSPISGHRSVSWYQQTPGQGLQFLFEYFSETQRNKGNFPGRFSGRQFSNSRSEMNVSTLELGDSALYLCASSIRQVRDNSPLHFGNGTRLTVT.

This clone was seen only once. This chain uses TRBV15 with TRBJ2-7; 8 nucleotides match TRBD2. V dropped 5 bases and J dropped 3; count of bases not matched to a gene: 6. The CDR3 covers 14 residues. Per the germline V gene, CDR1 is LNHNV and CDR2 is YYDKDF (reference sequence). The CDR3 reads CATSGSGSDYEQYF. The CDR3 DNA is TGTGCCACCAGCGGAAGCGGGAGCGACTACGAGCAGTACTTC.

The V and J genes are TRBV29-1 and TRBJ2-2, with 7 bases matching TRBD1. J was trimmed by 4 bases and V by 6 bases; bases with no gene match: 11. The CDR3 is made up of 15 amino acids. The germline CDR1 and CDR2 sequences are SQVTM and ANQGSEA. The CDR3 DNA sequence: TGCAGCGTAGTTGGGACAGTAACCTCCACCGGGGAGCTGTTTTTT. Amino acids: CSVVGTVTSTGELFF.

The V gene is TRBV15, the J gene TRBJ1-5, with D possibly matching TRBD1 (6 bases). Per germline, CDR1 LNHNV and CDR2 YYDKDF (reference sequence). Between the trimmed V and J ends, which lost 3 bases and 0 bases, there was a span of 6 bases. The CDR3 has 14 residues. This CDR3 is CATSRDSSNQPQHF. Here the CDR3 DNA reads TGTGCCACCAGCAGGGACAGTAGCAATCAGCCCCAGCATTTT.

The chain is built from TRBV7-3 and TRBJ2-2; 8 bases match TRBD2. Germline V lookup: CDR1 SGHTA, CDR2 FQGTGA. With V trimmed by 5 bases and J by 1 base, 15 bases remained unmatched. The CDR3 has 19 amino acids. Here the CDR3 DNA reads TGTGCCAGCAGCACATACCCAGCGGGGGCCCGATTGAACACCGGGGAGCTGTTTTTT. It is translated as CASSTYPAGARLNTGELFF.

This clone appeared once. The chain links TRBV29-1 to TRBJ1-1; possibly TRBD1 for D (6 bases). The V end was cut by 7 bases, the J end by 0 bases, with 12 bases between. This CDR3 spans 13 amino acids. Germline V lookup: CDR1 SQVTM, CDR2 ANQGSEA. This chain's CDR3 is CSDGDTLNTEAFF. The CDR3 bases are TGCAGCGACGGGGACACCCTGAACACTGAAGCTTTCTTT.

Relative to its sample, this clone is medium-sized. The chain is built from TRBV4-2 and TRBJ2-2, with a possible D match to TRBD1 (5 bases). Germline values: CDR1 LGHNA, CDR2 YNFKEQ. This CDR3 has 15 residues. V was clipped by 0 bases and J by 1 base, with 6 bases between them. The CDR3, as DNA: TGTGCCAGCAGCCAAGACGGACAGAACACCGGGGAGCTGTTTTTT. Its translation: CASSQDGQNTGELFF.

V usage is TRBV7-2 and J usage is TRBJ1-4, with no clear D. The CDR3 runs 16 residues. Trimming took off 1 base at V and 3 bases at J, with 12 bases between the two ends. The germline CDR1 and CDR2 sequences are SGHTA and FQGNSA. The CDR3 is CASSLEAGLANEKLFF. The CDR3 nucleotides are TGTGCCAGCAGCTTAGAGGCGGGGTTGGCTAATGAAAAACTGTTTTTT.

The V gene is TRBV7-2, the J gene TRBJ2-3; 11 nucleotides line up with TRBD2. Trimming cost V 3 bases and J 4 bases; bases outside gene matches: 9. The CDR3 covers 17 residues. Germline CDR1 and CDR2: SGHTA and FQGNSA. This chain's CDR3 is CASSLPTSGETADTQYF. The CDR3 region has the DNA TGTGCCAGCAGCTTGCCGACTAGCGGGGAAACTGCAGATACGCAGTATTTT.

The genes are TRBV7-2 and TRBJ2-7; 7 bases line up with TRBD2. The germline gives CDR1 SGHTA, CDR2 FQGNSA. With V trimmed by 0 bases and J by 2 bases, 4 bases remained unmatched. The CDR3 runs to 15 residues. In DNA form, the CDR3 reads TGTGCCAGCAGCTTAGCGGGGGGGAAACCCTACGAGCAGTACTTC. Its translation: CASSLAGGKPYEQYF.

The rearrangement links TRBV15 to TRBJ1-5; D is ambiguous. V lost 0 bases and J lost 0, with 6 bases in between. This CDR3 has 15 amino acids. The germline gives CDR1 LNHNV, CDR2 YYDKDF (reference sequence). This CDR3 is CATSRESYSNQPQHF. The CDR3 DNA reads as TGTGCCACCAGCAGAGAAAGCTATAGCAATCAGCCCCAGCATTTT.

The chain combines TRBV10-3 with TRBJ2-7; 7 bases fit TRBD2. The length of the CDR3 is 12 residues. Germline CDR1 and CDR2: ENHRY and SYGVKD. V was clipped by 3 bases and J by 6 bases; unmatched bases: 2. The chain's CDR3 is CAISEAGSEQYF. In DNA form, the CDR3 reads TGTGCCATCAGTGAAGCGGGGTCCGAGCAGTACTTC.

This clone was counted a single time. V gene TRBV27 combines with J gene TRBJ2-7; tentative D call: TRBD2 (5 bases). The V end was cut by 3 bases, the J end by 0 bases, with 24 bases between. This CDR3 region has 19 residues. Germline CDR1 is MNHEY and CDR2 is SMNVEV (reference sequence). The CDR3 nucleotides read TGTGCCAGCAGTTTCGGGCCTTTTGCCGGAGCGGAGAGCTCCTACGAGCAGTACTTC. It specifies CASSFGPFAGAESSYEQYF.

CDR3 amino acids: CASSFLWSPNTEAFF. CDR3 DNA: TGTGCCAGCAGTTTTTTGTGGAGCCCGAACACTGAAGCTTTCTTT. J is TRBJ1-1 and V is TRBV27; D call uncertain. The V end lost 3 bases, the J end lost 1 base, and 12 bases lay between the germline ends. Germline V gene lookup returns CDR1 MNHEY and CDR2 SMNVEV (reference sequence). The CDR3 consists of 15 residues.

The chain employs TRBV7-9 and TRBJ2-2; D is possibly TRBD2 (7 bases). Trimming removed 1 base from V and 6 bases from J, with 12 bases in between. The CDR3 consists of 15 residues. CDR1 is SEHNR, CDR2 FQNEAQ, per germline (reference sequence). In DNA, the CDR3 is TGTGCCAGCAGCTTAGGGGCGGGGGCCGCCGGGGAGCTGTTTTTT. It codes for CASSLGAGAAGELFF.

This clone was recorded only once. The CDR3 bases are TGCGCCAGCAGCCAAGAACAGGGTCGGACTGAAGCTTTCTTT. Translation: CASSQEQGRTEAFF. The chain combines TRBV4-1 with TRBJ1-1, with D maybe TRBD1 (6 bases). Trimming took off 0 bases at V and 5 bases at J, with 10 bases between the two ends. The CDR3 runs to 14 residues. Germline CDR1 MGHRA, CDR2 YSYEKL.

This chain links TRBV7-6 with TRBJ1-1; no definite D call. Germline CDR1 SGHVS, CDR2 FNYEAQ. The CDR3 extends over 16 amino acids. V lost 0 bases, J lost 2 bases, and 13 bases lay in between. The CDR3 is CASSLAHGSGNTEAFF. The CDR3 coding sequence is TGTGCCAGCAGCTTAGCGCACGGCAGCGGAAACACTGAAGCTTTCTTT. The whole variable domain, remainder taken from reference TRBV7-6 and TRBJ1-1, is GAGVSQSPRYKVTKRGQDVALRCDPISGHVSLYWYRQALGQGPEFLTYFNYEAQQDKSGLPNDRFSAERPEGSISTLTIQRTEQRDSAMYRCASSLAHGSGNTEAFFGQGTRLTVV.

This rearrangement joins TRBV7-9 to TRBJ2-7; TRBD2 matches at 8 bases. J gave up 0 bases and V 6 bases, and 4 bases lay outside the gene matches. This CDR3 spans 14 amino acids. Germline loops: CDR1 SEHNR, CDR2 FQNEAQ (reference sequence). For the CDR3, the DNA is TGTGCCAGCAGTACTAGCGGCAACTCCTACGAGCAGTACTTC. Protein: CASSTSGNSYEQYF.

The chain combines TRBV18 with TRBJ1-1; TRBD1 matches at 9 bases. CDR1 is KGHSH and CDR2 is LQKENI in the germline V gene. Germline trimming cut 7 bases from V and 2 bases from J; bases unmatched to any gene: 2. The CDR3 consists of 13 residues. The CDR3 sequence is CASFTGGNTEAFF. The CDR3 DNA reads as TGTGCCAGCTTTACAGGGGGCAACACTGAAGCTTTCTTT.

The CDR3 protein is CASTLGRAGGNTIYF. The CDR3 DNA sequence: TGTGCCAGCACCCTAGGGAGGGCTGGTGGAAACACCATATATTTT. The gene calls are TRBV28 and TRBJ1-3; D is uncertain. This CDR3 is 15 amino acids long. CDR1 and CDR2 from the germline V gene are MDHEN and SYDVKM. Trimming cost V 7 bases and J 3 bases, with 16 bases left between them.

The genes are TRBV28 and TRBJ2-1; D is undetermined. Per germline, CDR1 MDHEN and CDR2 SYDVKM. The germline V and J ends were trimmed by 2 bases and 5 bases, with 10 bases remaining between them. The CDR3 totals 14 residues. In DNA, the CDR3 is TGTGCCAGCAGTTTACCCGACTCGAACAATGAGCAGTTCTTC. Protein sequence: CASSLPDSNNEQFF.

The rearrangement uses TRBV27 and TRBJ2-7; a possible D gene is TRBD1 (5 bases). V lost 5 bases to trimming and J lost 7 bases, with 12 bases between them. CDR1 and CDR2 (germline): MNHEY, SMNVEV (reference sequence). The CDR3 runs to 12 residues. The DNA for the CDR3 is TGTGCCAGCAGTGCTAGACAGTCGGAGCAGTACTTC. It is translated as CASSARQSEQYF.

J is TRBJ2-7 and V is TRBV7-6, with a possible D match to TRBD1 (6 bases). The germline CDR1 and CDR2 sequences are SGHVS and FNYEAQ. The V gene lost 5 bases and the J gene lost 3 bases, with 23 bases spanning the gap. The CDR3 covers 17 residues. As DNA, the CDR3 is TGTGCCAGCAGCCCCAACGAGGTCCGGGGACAAGGCTACGAGCAGTACTTC. Its protein is CASSPNEVRGQGYEQYF.